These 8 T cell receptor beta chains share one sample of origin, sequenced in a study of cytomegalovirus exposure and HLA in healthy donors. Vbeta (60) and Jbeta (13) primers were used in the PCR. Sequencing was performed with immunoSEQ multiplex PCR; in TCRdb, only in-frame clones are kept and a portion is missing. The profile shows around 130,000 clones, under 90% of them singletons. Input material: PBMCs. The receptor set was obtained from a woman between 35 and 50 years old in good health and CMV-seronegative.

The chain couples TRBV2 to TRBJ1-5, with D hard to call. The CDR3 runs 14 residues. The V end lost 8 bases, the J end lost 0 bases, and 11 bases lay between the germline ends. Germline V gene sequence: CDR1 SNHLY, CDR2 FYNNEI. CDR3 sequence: CASAALYSNQPQHF. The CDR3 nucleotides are TGTGCCAGCGCTGCACTTTATAGCAATCAGCCCCAGCATTTT.

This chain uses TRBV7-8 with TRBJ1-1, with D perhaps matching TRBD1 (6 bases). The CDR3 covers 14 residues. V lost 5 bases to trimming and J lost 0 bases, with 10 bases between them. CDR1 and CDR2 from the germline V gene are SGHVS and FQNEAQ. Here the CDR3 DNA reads TGTGCCAGCAGCCCGGGACAATTGAACACTGAAGCTTTCTTT. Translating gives CASSPGQLNTEAFF.

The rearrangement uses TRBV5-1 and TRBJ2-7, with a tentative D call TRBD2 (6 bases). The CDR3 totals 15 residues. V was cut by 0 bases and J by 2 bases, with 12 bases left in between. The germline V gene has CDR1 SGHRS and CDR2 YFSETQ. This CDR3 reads CASSLGGDAAYEQYF. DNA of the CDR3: TGCGCCAGCAGCTTGGGGGGGGACGCGGCCTACGAGCAGTACTTC.

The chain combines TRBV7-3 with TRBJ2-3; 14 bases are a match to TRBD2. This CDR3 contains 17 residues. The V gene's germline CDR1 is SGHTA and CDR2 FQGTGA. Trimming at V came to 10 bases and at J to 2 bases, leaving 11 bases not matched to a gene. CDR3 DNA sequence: TGTGCCACGAAGGGGACTAGCGGGGGCCGGTTCACAGATACGCAGTATTTT. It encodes CATKGTSGGRFTDTQYF. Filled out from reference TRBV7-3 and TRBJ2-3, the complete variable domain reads GAGVSQTPSNKVTEKGKYVELRCDPISGHTALYWYRQSLGQGPEFLIYFQGTGAADDSGLPNDRFFAVRPEGSVSTLKIQRTERGDSAVYLCATKGTSGGRFTDTQYFGPGTRLTVL.

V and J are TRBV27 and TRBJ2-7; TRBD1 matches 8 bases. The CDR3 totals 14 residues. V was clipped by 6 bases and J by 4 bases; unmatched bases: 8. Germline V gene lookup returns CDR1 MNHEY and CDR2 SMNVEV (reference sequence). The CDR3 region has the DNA TGTGCCAGCAGCGCGGACAGGGTGGGTTACGAGCAGTACTTC. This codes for CASSADRVGYEQYF.

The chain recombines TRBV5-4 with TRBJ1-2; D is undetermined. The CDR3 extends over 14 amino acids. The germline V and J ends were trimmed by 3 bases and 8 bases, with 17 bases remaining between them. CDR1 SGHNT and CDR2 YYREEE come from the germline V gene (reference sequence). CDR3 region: CASSWWEVGGGYTF. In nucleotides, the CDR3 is TGTGCCAGCAGCTGGTGGGAAGTGGGAGGCGGCTACACCTTC.

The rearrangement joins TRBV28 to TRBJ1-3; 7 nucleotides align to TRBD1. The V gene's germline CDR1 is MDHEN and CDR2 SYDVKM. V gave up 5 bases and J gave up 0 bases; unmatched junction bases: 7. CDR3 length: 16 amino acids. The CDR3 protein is CASSTWTGHSGNTIYF. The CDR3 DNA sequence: TGTGCCAGCAGTACCTGGACAGGCCACTCTGGAAACACCATATATTTT.

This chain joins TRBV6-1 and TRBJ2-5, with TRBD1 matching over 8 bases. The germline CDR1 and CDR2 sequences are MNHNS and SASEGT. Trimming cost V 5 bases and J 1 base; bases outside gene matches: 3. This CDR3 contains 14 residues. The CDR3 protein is CASSFGQGQETQYF. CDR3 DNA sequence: TGTGCCAGCAGTTTTGGACAGGGCCAAGAGACCCAGTACTTC.